This entry lists 6 T cell receptor beta chains sequenced from one sample in a study of blood T cell repertoires in COVID-19. TCRdb's table, derived via immunoSEQ multiplex PCR, lists solely in-frame clones and lacks some. The table shows roughly 24,000 clones, with roughly 92% occurring only once. Sequencing was carried out using peripheral blood. The receptors were gathered from a human donor in a cohort sampled during active COVID-19.

The chain employs TRBV19 and TRBJ2-7; 8 bases align to TRBD1. This CDR3 is built from 14 residues. Germline loops: CDR1 LNHDA, CDR2 SQIVND (reference sequence). The V gene end was trimmed by 7 bases and the J gene end by 0 bases; junction bases not matched to a gene: 5. The CDR3 region is CASNRQGSSYEQYF. CDR3 nucleotide sequence: TGTGCCAGTAACCGACAGGGGAGCTCCTACGAGCAGTACTTC. The whole variable domain, filled in from reference TRBV19 and TRBJ2-7, reads DGGITQSPKYLFRKEGQNVTLSCEQNLNHDAMYWYRQDPGQGLRLIYYSQIVNDFQKGDIAEGYSVSREKKESFPLTVTSAQKNPTAFYLCASNRQGSSYEQYFGPGTRLTVT.

This clone was counted between two and nine times. This chain joins TRBV10-1 and TRBJ2-7; 7 bases fit TRBD2. The CDR3 is 15 amino acids. Per germline, CDR1 WNHNN and CDR2 SYGVQD (reference sequence). J was trimmed by 2 bases and V by 3 bases; bases with no gene match: 7. The CDR3 protein is CASSDGLAEPYEQYF. CDR3 bases: TGCGCCAGCAGTGATGGGCTAGCGGAACCCTACGAGCAGTACTTC.

J is TRBJ1-3 and V is TRBV30; D remains ambiguous. CDR1 is GTSNPN and CDR2 is SVGIG in the germline V gene (reference sequence). Trimming pared 8 bases from V and 3 bases from J, leaving 17 bases between. This CDR3 comprises 14 residues. DNA of the CDR3: TGTGCCCGGGGTCGGGAAGGGATTGGAAACACCATATATTTT. Amino acid sequence: CARGREGIGNTIYF.

This clone occurred once. V is TRBV14 and J is TRBJ1-1; D is perhaps TRBD1 (6 bases). V shed 4 bases and J shed 4 bases, with 22 bases lying between them. Germline V lookup: CDR1 SGHDN, CDR2 FVKESK. The CDR3 contains 17 residues. The CDR3 region is CASSPSLGAAGSTEAFF. The CDR3 coding sequence is TGTGCCAGCAGCCCTTCCCTGGGGGCAGCTGGGAGCACTGAAGCTTTCTTT.

The DNA of the CDR3 is TGTGCCAGCAGTCTGGGACAGGGAGAAGGCTACACCTTC. It is translated as CASSLGQGEGYTF. The genes are TRBV3-1 (or the pseudogene TRBV3-2) and TRBJ1-2; 9 nucleotides agree with TRBD1. Germline V CDR1 and CDR2: LGHDT, YNNKEL (reference sequence). The CDR3 sequence is 13 residues long. Trimming took 6 bases from V and 8 from J; bases not matched to a gene: 7.

The chain joins TRBV5-8 to TRBJ1-4; no clear D gene. Trimming took off 4 bases at V and 0 bases at J, with 10 bases between the two ends. The CDR3 length is 15 residues. Per the germline V gene, CDR1 is SGHTS and CDR2 is YDEGEE. The CDR3 sequence is CASSHGRATNEKLFF. The CDR3 DNA is TGTGCCAGCAGCCACGGTCGAGCAACTAATGAAAAACTGTTTTTT.